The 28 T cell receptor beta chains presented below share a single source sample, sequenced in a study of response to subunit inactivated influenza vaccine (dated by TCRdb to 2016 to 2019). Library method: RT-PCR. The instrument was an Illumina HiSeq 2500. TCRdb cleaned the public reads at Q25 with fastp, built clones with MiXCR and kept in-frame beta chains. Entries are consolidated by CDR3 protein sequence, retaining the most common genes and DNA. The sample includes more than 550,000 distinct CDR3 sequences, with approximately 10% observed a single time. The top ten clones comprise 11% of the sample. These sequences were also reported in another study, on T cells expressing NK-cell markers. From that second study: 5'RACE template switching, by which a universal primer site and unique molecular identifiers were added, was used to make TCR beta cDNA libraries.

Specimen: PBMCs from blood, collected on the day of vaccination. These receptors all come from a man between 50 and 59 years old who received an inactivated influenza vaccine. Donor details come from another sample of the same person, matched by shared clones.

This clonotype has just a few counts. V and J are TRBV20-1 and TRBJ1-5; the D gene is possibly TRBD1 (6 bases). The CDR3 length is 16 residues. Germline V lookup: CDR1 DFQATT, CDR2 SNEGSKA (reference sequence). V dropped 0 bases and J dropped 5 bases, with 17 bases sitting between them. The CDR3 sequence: CSARDSRQARDQPQHF. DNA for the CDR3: TGCAGTGCTAGAGATAGCCGACAGGCACGAGATCAGCCCCAGCATTTT.

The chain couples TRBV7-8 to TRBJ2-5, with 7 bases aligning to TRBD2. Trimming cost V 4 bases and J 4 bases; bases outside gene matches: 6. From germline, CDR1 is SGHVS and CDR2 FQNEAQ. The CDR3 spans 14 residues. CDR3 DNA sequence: TGTGCCAGCAGCTCCGGACCTAGCGGAGAGACCCAGTACTTC. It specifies CASSSGPSGETQYF.

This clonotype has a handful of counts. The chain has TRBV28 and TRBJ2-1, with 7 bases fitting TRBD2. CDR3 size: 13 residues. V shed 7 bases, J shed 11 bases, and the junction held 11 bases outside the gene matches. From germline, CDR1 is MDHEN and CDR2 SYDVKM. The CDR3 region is CASNLLGGVQQFF. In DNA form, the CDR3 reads TGTGCCAGCAACCTATTGGGGGGGGTTCAGCAGTTCTTC.

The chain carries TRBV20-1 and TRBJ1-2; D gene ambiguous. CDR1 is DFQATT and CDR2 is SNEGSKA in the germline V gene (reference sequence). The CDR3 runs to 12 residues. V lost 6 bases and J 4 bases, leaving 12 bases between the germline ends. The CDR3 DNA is TGCAGTGCATCAGACCCCTTCTATGGCTACACCTTC. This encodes CSASDPFYGYTF.

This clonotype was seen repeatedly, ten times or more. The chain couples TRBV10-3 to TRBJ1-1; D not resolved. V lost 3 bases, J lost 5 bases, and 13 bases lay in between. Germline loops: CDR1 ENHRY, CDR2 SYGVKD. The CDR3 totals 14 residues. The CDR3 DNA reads TGTGCCATCAGTGAAGGCCAGGAAGTAACTGAAGCTTTCTTT. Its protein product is CAISEGQEVTEAFF.

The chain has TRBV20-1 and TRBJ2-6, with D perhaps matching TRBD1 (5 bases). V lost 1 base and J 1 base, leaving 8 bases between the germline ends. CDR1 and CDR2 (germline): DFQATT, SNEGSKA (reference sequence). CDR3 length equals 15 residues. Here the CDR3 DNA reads TGCAGTGCTAGAGCCCCAGGGTCTGGGGCCAACGTCCTGACTTTC. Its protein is CSARAPGSGANVLTF.

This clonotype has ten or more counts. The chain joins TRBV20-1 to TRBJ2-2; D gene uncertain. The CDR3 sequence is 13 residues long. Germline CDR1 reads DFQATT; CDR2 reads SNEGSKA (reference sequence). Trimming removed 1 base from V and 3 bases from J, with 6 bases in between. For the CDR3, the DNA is TGCAGTGCTAGAGCAAGGCACACCGGGGAGCTGTTTTTT. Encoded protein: CSARARHTGELFF.

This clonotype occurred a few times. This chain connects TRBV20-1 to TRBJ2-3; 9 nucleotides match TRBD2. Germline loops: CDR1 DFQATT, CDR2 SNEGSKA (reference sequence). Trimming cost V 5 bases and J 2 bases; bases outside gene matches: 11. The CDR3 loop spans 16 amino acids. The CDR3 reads CSAGRGLALVTDTQYF. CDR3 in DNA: TGCAGTGCTGGACGCGGACTAGCGTTGGTCACAGATACGCAGTATTTT.

The CDR3 spells CASSVNPTGAAYEQYF. The CDR3 DNA reads TGTGCCAGCAGCGTTAACCCGACAGGGGCGGCTTACGAGCAGTACTTC. This chain uses TRBV9 with TRBJ2-7; 8 bases match TRBD1. Trimming took 2 bases from V and 4 from J; bases not matched to a gene: 11. The CDR3 consists of 16 residues. The V gene's germline CDR1 is SGDLS and CDR2 YYNGEE.

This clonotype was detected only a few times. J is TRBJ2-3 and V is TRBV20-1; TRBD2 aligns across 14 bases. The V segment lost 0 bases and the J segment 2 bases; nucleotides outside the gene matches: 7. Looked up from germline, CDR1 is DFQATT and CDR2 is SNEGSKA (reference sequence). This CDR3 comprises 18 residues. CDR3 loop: CSARDFEGLAGDTDTQYF. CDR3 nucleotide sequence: TGCAGTGCTAGAGATTTCGAGGGACTAGCGGGGGACACAGATACGCAGTATTTT.

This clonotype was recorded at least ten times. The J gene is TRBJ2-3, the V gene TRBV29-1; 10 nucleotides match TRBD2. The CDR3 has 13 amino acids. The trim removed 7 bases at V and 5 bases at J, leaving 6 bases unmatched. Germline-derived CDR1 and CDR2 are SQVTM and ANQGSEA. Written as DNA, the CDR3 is TGCAGCGCTAGAGGACTAGCGGTAGATACGCAGTATTTT. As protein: CSARGLAVDTQYF.

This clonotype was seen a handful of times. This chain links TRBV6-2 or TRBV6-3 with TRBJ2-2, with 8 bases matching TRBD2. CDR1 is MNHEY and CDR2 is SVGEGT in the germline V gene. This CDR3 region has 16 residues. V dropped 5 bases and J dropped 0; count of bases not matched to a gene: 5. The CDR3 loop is CASSQTGGSNTGELFF. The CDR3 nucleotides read TGTGCCAGCAGTCAGACGGGGGGGTCGAACACCGGGGAGCTGTTTTTT.

As DNA, the CDR3 is TGTGCCACCAGGTCCCTAGCGGGGAACTCCTACGAGCAGTACTTC. The encoded protein is CATRSLAGNSYEQYF. The rearrangement joins TRBV7-2 to TRBJ2-7; 9 bases match TRBD2. Looked up from germline, CDR1 is SGHTA and CDR2 is FQGNSA. V shed 10 bases, J shed 0 bases, and the junction held 10 bases outside the gene matches. This CDR3 contains 15 residues.

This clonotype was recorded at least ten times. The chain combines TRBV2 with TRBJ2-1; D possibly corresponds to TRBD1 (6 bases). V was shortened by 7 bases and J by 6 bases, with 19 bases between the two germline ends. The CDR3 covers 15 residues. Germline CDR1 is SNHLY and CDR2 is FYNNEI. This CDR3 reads CASKIGTSPGNEQFF. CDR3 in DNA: TGTGCCAGCAAAATCGGGACAAGCCCAGGCAATGAGCAGTTCTTC.

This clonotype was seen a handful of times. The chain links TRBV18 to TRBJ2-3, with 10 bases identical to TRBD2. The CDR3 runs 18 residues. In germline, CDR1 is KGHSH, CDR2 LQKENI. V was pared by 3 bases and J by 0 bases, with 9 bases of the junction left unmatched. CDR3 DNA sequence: TGTGCCAGCTCACCTACTTTACTAGCGGGGAGAAGCACAGATACGCAGTATTTT. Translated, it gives CASSPTLLAGRSTDTQYF.

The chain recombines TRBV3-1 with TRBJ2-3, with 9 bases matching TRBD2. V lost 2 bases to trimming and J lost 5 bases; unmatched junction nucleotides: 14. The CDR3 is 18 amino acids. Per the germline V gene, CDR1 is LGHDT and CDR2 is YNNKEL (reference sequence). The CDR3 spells CASSQPREASGIRDTQYF. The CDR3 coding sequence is TGTGCCAGCAGCCAACCGAGGGAGGCTAGCGGGATTAGAGATACGCAGTATTTT.

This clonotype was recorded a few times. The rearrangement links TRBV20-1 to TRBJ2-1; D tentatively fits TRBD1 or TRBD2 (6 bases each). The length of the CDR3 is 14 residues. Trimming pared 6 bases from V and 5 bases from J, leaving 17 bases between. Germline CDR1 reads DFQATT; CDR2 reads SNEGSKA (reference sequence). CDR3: CSALSGAGHNEQFF. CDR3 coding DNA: TGCAGTGCCCTATCGGGGGCCGGTCACAATGAGCAGTTCTTC.

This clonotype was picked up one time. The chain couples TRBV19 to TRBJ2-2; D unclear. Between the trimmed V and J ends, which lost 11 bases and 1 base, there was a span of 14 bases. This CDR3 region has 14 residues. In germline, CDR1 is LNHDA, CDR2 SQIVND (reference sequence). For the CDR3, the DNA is TGTGCCTGCCAGGTGGGCCTGAACACCGGGGAGCTGTTTTTT. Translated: CACQVGLNTGELFF. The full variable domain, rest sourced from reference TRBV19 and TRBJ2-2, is DGGITQSPKYLFRKEGQNVTLSCEQNLNHDAMYWYRQDPGQGLRLIYYSQIVNDFQKGDIAEGYSVSREKKESFPLTVTSAQKNPTAFYLCACQVGLNTGELFFGEGSRLTVL.

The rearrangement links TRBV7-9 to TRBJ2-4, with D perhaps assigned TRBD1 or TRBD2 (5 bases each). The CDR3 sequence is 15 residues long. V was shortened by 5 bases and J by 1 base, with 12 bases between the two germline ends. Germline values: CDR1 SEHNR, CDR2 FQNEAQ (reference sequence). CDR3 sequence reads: CASSPRGSAKNIQYF. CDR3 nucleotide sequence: TGTGCCAGCAGCCCCCGGGGCAGCGCCAAAAACATTCAGTACTTC. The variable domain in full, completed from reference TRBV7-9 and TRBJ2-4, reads DTGVSQNPRHKITKRGQNVTFRCDPISEHNRLYWYRQTLGQGPEFLTYFQNEAQLEKSRLLSDRFSAERPKGSFSTLEIQRTEQGDSAMYLCASSPRGSAKNIQYFGAGTRLSVL.

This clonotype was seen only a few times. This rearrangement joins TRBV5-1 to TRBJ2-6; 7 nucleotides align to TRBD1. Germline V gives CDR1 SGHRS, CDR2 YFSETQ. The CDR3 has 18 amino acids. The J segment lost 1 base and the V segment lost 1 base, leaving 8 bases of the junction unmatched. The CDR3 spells CASSLFRTGPSGANVLTF. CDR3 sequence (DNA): TGCGCCAGCAGCTTGTTTAGGACAGGACCATCTGGGGCCAACGTCCTGACTTTC.

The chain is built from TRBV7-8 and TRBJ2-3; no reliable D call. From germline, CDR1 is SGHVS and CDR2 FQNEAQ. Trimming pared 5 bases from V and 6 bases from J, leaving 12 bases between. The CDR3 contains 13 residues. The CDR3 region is CASSPLFLDTQYF. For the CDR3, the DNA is TGTGCCAGCAGCCCCCTTTTTTTGGATACGCAGTATTTT.

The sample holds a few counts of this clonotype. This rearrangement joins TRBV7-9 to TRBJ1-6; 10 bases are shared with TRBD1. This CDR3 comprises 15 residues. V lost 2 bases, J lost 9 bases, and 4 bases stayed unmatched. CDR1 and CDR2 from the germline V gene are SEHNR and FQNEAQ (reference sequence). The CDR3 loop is CASSLSGQGGSPLHF. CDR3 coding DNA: TGTGCCAGCAGCTTATCCGGACAGGGGGGTTCACCCCTCCACTTT.

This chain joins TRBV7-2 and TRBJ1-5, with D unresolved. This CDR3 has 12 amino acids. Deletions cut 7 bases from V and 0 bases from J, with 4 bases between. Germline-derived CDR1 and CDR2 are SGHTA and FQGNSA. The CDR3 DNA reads TGTGCCAGCACGAATAGCAATCAGCCCCAGCATTTT. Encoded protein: CASTNSNQPQHF.

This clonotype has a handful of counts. CDR3 protein: CASTLGSGVYNEQFF. The CDR3 bases are TGTGCCAGCACCCTTGGTAGCGGGGTCTACAATGAGCAGTTCTTC. This chain joins TRBV12-3 or TRBV12-4 and TRBJ2-1; 8 nucleotides align to TRBD2. V lost 7 bases, J lost 3 bases, and 8 bases stayed unmatched. This CDR3 is built from 15 residues.

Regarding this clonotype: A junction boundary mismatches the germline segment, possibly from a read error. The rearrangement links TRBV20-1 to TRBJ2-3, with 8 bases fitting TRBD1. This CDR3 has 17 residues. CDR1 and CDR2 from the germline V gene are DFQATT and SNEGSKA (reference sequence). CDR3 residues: CSARGWGDRGFADTQYF. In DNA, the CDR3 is TGCAGTGCCAGAGGCTGGGGTGACAGGGGTTTCGCAGATACGCAGTATTTT.

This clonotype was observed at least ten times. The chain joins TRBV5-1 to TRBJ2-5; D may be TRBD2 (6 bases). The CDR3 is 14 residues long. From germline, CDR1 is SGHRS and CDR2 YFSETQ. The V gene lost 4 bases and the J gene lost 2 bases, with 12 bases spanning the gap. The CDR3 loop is CASSDYGSQETQYF. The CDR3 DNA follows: TGCGCCAGCAGCGACTACGGGAGTCAAGAGACCCAGTACTTC.

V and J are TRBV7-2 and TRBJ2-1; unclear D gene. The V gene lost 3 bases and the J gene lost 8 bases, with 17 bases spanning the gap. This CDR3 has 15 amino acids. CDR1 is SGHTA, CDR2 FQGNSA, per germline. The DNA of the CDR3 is TGTGCCAGCAGCTTGGGCGTAACCCTGGGCGATGAGCAGTTCTTC. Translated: CASSLGVTLGDEQFF.

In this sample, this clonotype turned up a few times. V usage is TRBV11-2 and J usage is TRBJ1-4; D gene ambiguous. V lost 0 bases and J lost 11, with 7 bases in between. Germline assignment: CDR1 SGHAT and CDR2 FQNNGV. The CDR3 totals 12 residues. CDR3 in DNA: TGTGCCAGCAGCTTAGACCTGGGGAAACTGTTTTTT. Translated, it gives CASSLDLGKLFF.